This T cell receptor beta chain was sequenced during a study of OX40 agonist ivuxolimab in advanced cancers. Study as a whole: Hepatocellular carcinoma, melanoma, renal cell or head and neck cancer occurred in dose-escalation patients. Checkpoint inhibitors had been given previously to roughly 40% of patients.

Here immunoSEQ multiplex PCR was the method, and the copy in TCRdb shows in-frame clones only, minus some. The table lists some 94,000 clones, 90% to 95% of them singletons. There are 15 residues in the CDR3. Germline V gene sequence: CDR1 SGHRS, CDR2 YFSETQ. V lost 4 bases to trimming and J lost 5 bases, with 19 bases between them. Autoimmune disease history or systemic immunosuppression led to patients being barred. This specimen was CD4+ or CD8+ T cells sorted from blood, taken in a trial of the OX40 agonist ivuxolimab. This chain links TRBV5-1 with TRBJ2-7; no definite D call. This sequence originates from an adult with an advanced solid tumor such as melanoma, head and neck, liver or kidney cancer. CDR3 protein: CASSLPSAAADEQYF. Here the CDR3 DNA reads TGCGCCAGCAGCCTTCCCTCGGCCGCGGCCGACGAGCAGTACTTC.